Each of the 26 T cell receptor beta chains below was sequenced from the same sample in a study of low-dose radiotherapy and immunotherapy resistance in tumors. TRAV and TRBV primers primed cDNA for both TCRalpha and TCRbeta. TCR amplification involved roughly 21 PCR cycles with a constant-region primer and V-primer adapter. Each CDR3 protein gets one entry after TCRdb re-called the reads with MiXCR. The table has 12,000 to 15,000 distinct CDR3 sequences, 49% seen once; the top ten hold around 3.8%. The receptors originated from a human donor with advanced metastatic prostate, ovarian, gallbladder or colorectal cancer (not recorded which). This table probably holds off-target reads from a library built for another chain.

The V gene is TRBV20-1, the J gene TRBJ2-1; D is unclear. Germline V gene lookup returns CDR1 DFQATT and CDR2 SNEGSKA (reference sequence). V lost 0 bases, J lost 0 bases, and 12 bases lay in between. The CDR3 loop spans 16 amino acids. CDR3 in DNA: TGCAGTGCTAGAGATATAGGCGGAGTCTCCTACAATGAGCAGTTCTTC. Translated, it gives CSARDIGGVSYNEQFF.

The CDR3: CASGGGLRTGKNIQYF. CDR3 sequence (DNA): TGTGCCAGCGGGGGGGGACTACGGACAGGAAAAAACATTCAGTACTTC. The chain recombines TRBV28 with TRBJ2-4; tentatively, D is TRBD1 or TRBD2 (7 bases each). V lost 8 bases to trimming and J lost 4 bases, with 21 bases between them. This CDR3 spans 16 amino acids. Germline CDR1 MDHEN, CDR2 SYDVKM.

This clonotype has just a few counts. The CDR3 nucleotides are TGTGCTAGTGGTTTCCAAGGGGGGCGAAACACTGAAGCTTTCTTT. Its protein is CASGFQGGRNTEAFF. The chain joins TRBV12-5 to TRBJ1-1, with D perhaps TRBD1 (6 bases). The CDR3 loop spans 15 amino acids. Germline V lookup: CDR1 LGHNT, CDR2 FRNRAP. Trimming cost V 3 bases and J 2 bases, with 13 bases left between them.

The V gene is TRBV5-1, the J gene TRBJ2-5, with D unclear. Trimming shortened V by 2 bases and J by 5 bases, and 7 bases separated the two germline ends. The germline V gene has CDR1 SGHRS and CDR2 YFSETQ. The CDR3 length is 12 residues. The CDR3 bases are TGCGCCAGCAGCTTTCAGGAGGAGACCCAGTACTTC. Translating it yields CASSFQEETQYF.

The genes are TRBV12-3 or TRBV12-4 and TRBJ2-3, with 8 bases identical to TRBD1. The V segment lost 3 bases and the J segment 5 bases; nucleotides outside the gene matches: 7. The CDR3 consists of 15 residues. The CDR3 protein is CASSFYSGGRDTQYF. The CDR3 DNA is TGTGCCAGCAGTTTTTATTCAGGGGGCAGAGATACGCAGTATTTT.

The V gene is TRBV12-3 or TRBV12-4, the J gene TRBJ2-7; D is possibly TRBD1 (6 bases). This CDR3 has 14 residues. Trimming shortened V by 3 bases and J by 6 bases, and 15 bases separated the two germline ends. The CDR3 nucleotides are TGTGCCAGCAGTTTCGATCTACAGGGCGGCGAGCAGTACTTC. Its protein is CASSFDLQGGEQYF.

This clonotype was seen only a few times. The chain carries TRBV9 and TRBJ2-2; D is perhaps TRBD2 (5 bases). Between the trimmed V and J ends, which lost 5 bases and 2 bases, there was a span of 7 bases. Germline V gives CDR1 SGDLS, CDR2 YYNGEE. The CDR3 sequence is 13 residues long. CDR3 residues: CASSSGNTGELFF. CDR3 DNA: TGTGCCAGCAGTTCGGGAAACACCGGGGAGCTGTTTTTT.

This clonotype appeared once. The gene calls are TRBV9 and TRBJ2-1; D gene ambiguous. The CDR3 totals 15 residues. V lost 0 bases and J 13 bases, leaving 20 bases between the germline ends. Germline lookup yields CDR1 SGDLS and CDR2 YYNGEE. For the CDR3, the DNA is TGTGCCAGCAGCGTAGGAGGTACGGCTGGTTCATCCCAGTTCTTC. It translates to CASSVGGTAGSSQFF.

This clonotype was counted between two and nine times. The chain has TRBV18 and TRBJ2-7; perhaps TRBD2 as D (6 bases). This CDR3 is built from 12 residues. Germline CDR1 and CDR2: KGHSH and LQKENI. Trimming shortened V by 1 base and J by 6 bases, and 7 bases separated the two germline ends. The CDR3 loop is CASSPRRGEQYF. CDR3 DNA: TGTGCCAGCTCACCACGGAGGGGCGAGCAGTACTTC.

The V gene is TRBV6-1, the J gene TRBJ2-1; 7 nucleotides match TRBD1. V lost 4 bases, J lost 6 bases, and 9 bases stayed unmatched. The length of the CDR3 is 15 residues. Looked up from germline, CDR1 is MNHNS and CDR2 is SASEGT. CDR3 amino acids: CASSATGTVLNEQFF. CDR3 DNA: TGTGCCAGCAGTGCCACCGGGACAGTCCTCAATGAGCAGTTCTTC.

Concerning this clonotype itself: At one end, the junction sequence differs from germline, possibly due to a read error. The J gene is TRBJ2-4, the V gene TRBV3-1; D gene uncertain. Germline loops: CDR1 LGHDT, CDR2 YNNKEL (reference sequence). CDR3 length: 12 residues. The CDR3 region has the DNA TGTGCCAGCAGCCCGAAAGCAAGCGTGCTCCACTTC. Translated: CASSPKASVLHF.

V and J are TRBV12-3 or TRBV12-4 and TRBJ2-7; D is perhaps TRBD1 (6 bases). This CDR3 is built from 14 residues. V was cut by 3 bases and J by 0 bases, with 9 bases left in between. This chain's CDR3 is CASSLDSPSYEQYF. CDR3 DNA: TGTGCCAGCAGTTTGGACAGCCCCTCCTACGAGCAGTACTTC.

The V call is TRBV7-2, the J call TRBJ2-7, with TRBD1 identical over 7 bases. CDR1 and CDR2 from the germline V gene are SGHTA and FQGNSA. V was pared by 5 bases and J by 9 bases, with 19 bases of the junction left unmatched. The CDR3 consists of 16 residues. CDR3 amino acids: CASSLKGTDLTLGQYF. CDR3 in DNA: TGTGCCAGCAGCCTGAAAGGGACAGACTTGACTTTGGGGCAGTACTTC. Full variable domain (missing parts from reference TRBV7-2 and TRBJ2-7): GAGVSQSPSNKVTEKGKDVELRCDPISGHTALYWYRQSLGQGLEFLIYFQGNSAPDKSGLPSDRFSAERTGGSVSTLTIQRTQQEDSAVYLCASSLKGTDLTLGQYFGPGTRLTVT.

The V gene is TRBV12-3 or TRBV12-4, the J gene TRBJ1-1, with 12 bases that match TRBD1. Germline trimming cut 6 bases from V and 3 bases from J; bases unmatched to any gene: 11. The CDR3 sequence is 17 residues long. In DNA form, the CDR3 reads TGTGCCAGCAGCCGCGGGACAGGGGGCTATTGGGACACTGAAGCTTTCTTT. Amino acid sequence: CASSRGTGGYWDTEAFF.

The V gene is TRBV2, the J gene TRBJ2-7; D could derive from TRBD1 or TRBD2 (5 bases each). V lost 5 bases and J 0 bases, leaving 17 bases between the germline ends. This CDR3 is built from 16 residues. The germline V gene encodes CDR1 SNHLY and CDR2 FYNNEI. CDR3 amino acids: CASSTPRDPSSYEQYF. CDR3 nucleotides: TGTGCCAGCAGTACCCCGAGGGACCCCTCCTCCTACGAGCAGTACTTC.

This rearrangement joins TRBV29-1 to TRBJ2-3, with 12 bases aligning to TRBD1. Germline assignment: CDR1 SQVTM and CDR2 ANQGSEA. CDR3 length: 14 amino acids. The CDR3 loop reads CSGAGQGAGDTQYF. The CDR3 region has the DNA TGCAGTGGGGCGGGACAGGGGGCCGGAGATACGCAGTATTTT.

The genes are TRBV18 and TRBJ2-5; the D is unclear. Germline values: CDR1 KGHSH, CDR2 LQKENI. Trimming took off 0 bases at V and 5 bases at J, with 1 base between the two ends. The CDR3 spans 11 residues. In DNA form, the CDR3 reads TGTGCCAGCTCACCACCGGAGACCCAGTACTTC. Its protein product is CASSPPETQYF. Full variable domain (rest looked up from reference TRBV18 and TRBJ2-5): NAGVMQNPRHLVRRRGQEARLRCSPMKGHSHVYWYRQLPEEGLKFMVYLQKENIIDESGMPKERFSAEFPKEGPSILRIQQVVRGDSAAYFCASSPPETQYFGPGTRLLVL.

This clonotype came up a few times. This chain uses TRBV30 with TRBJ1-1; 7 positions agree with TRBD1. V dropped 3 bases and J dropped 3; count of bases not matched to a gene: 1. Germline values: CDR1 GTSNPN, CDR2 SVGIG (reference sequence). The CDR3 runs 12 residues. The CDR3 DNA reads as TGTGCCTGGAGCGACAGGGACACTGAAGCTTTCTTT. This codes for CAWSDRDTEAFF. The full variable domain, with the rest looked up from reference TRBV30 and TRBJ1-1, is SQTIHQWPATLVQPVGSPLSLECTVEGTSNPNLYWYRQAAGRGLQLLFYSVGIGQISSEVPQNLSASRPQDRQFILSSKKLLLSDSGFYLCAWSDRDTEAFFGQGTRLTVV.

The chain is built from TRBV29-1 and TRBJ2-5; D remains ambiguous. CDR3 length: 13 residues. CDR1 and CDR2 from the germline V gene are SQVTM and ANQGSEA. V was pared by 4 bases and J by 4 bases, with 13 bases between. DNA of the CDR3: TGCAGCGTTGTGGACGGGCCGTTAGAGACCCAGTACTTC. It specifies CSVVDGPLETQYF.

This clonotype was detected a few times. The chain combines TRBV11-1 with TRBJ2-1; TRBD2 aligns across 9 bases. J was trimmed by 7 bases and V by 5 bases; bases with no gene match: 12. Germline values: CDR1 SGHAT, CDR2 FQDESV (reference sequence). CDR3 length equals 16 residues. This CDR3 is CASSPQAGGLPNEQFF. The CDR3 region has the DNA TGTGCCAGCAGCCCGCAAGCGGGGGGACTCCCTAATGAGCAGTTCTTC.

This clonotype has only a few counts. This rearrangement joins TRBV10-3 to TRBJ2-3; 8 nucleotides match TRBD2. The germline gives CDR1 ENHRY, CDR2 SYGVKD. V gave up 3 bases and J gave up 6 bases; unmatched junction bases: 5. There are 14 residues in the CDR3. CDR3 residues: CAISEGAGVDTQYF. CDR3 DNA: TGTGCCATCAGTGAAGGAGCGGGAGTGGATACGCAGTATTTT.

V gene TRBV20-1 combines with J gene TRBJ2-1; 9 nucleotides match TRBD2. CDR3 length equals 16 residues. Per germline, CDR1 DFQATT and CDR2 SNEGSKA (reference sequence). The J segment lost 7 bases and the V segment lost 1 base, leaving 11 bases of the junction unmatched. CDR3 in DNA: TGCAGTGCTAGAGGGGCCTTAGCGGGGGTTATGAATGAGCAGTTCTTC. Translation: CSARGALAGVMNEQFF.

The J gene is TRBJ2-3, the V gene TRBV12-3 or TRBV12-4; either TRBD1 or TRBD2 may fit D (5 bases each). There are 14 residues in the CDR3. V lost 3 bases and J lost 4, with 11 bases in between. The CDR3 DNA reads TGTGCCAGCAGTTTGTACCTGGGGGCAGATACGCAGTATTTT. This codes for CASSLYLGADTQYF.

This clonotype turned up a few times. The CDR3 nucleotides read TGCGCCAGCAGCTTGGCGGCCGGGACAGGGGGTAATGAGCAGTTCTTC. It codes for CASSLAAGTGGNEQFF. V and J are TRBV5-1 and TRBJ2-1; TRBD1 aligns across 11 bases. This CDR3 region has 16 residues. Germline V gene data show CDR1 as SGHRS and CDR2 as YFSETQ. With V trimmed by 0 bases and J by 7 bases, 6 bases remained unmatched.

This rearrangement joins TRBV28 to TRBJ2-7, with D unresolved. The V and J ends lost 6 bases and 0 bases respectively, with 15 bases between them. Germline CDR1 MDHEN, CDR2 SYDVKM. This CDR3 is built from 15 residues. This chain's CDR3 is CASSTSSASSYEQYF. Written as DNA, the CDR3 is TGTGCCAGCAGCACCTCAAGCGCAAGCTCCTACGAGCAGTACTTC. Supplemented by reference TRBV28 and TRBJ2-7, the full variable domain reads DVKVTQSSRYLVKRTGEKVFLECVQDMDHENMFWYRQDPGLGLRLIYFSYDVKMKEKGDIPEGYSVSREKKERFSLILESASTNQTSMYLCASSTSSASSYEQYFGPGTRLTVT.

The CDR3: CASSPGTSADTQYF. CDR3 sequence (DNA): TGTGCCAGCTCACCGGGGACTAGTGCAGATACGCAGTATTTT. The rearrangement joins TRBV18 to TRBJ2-3, with 8 bases aligning to TRBD2. Per the germline V gene, CDR1 is KGHSH and CDR2 is LQKENI. V lost 3 bases and J lost 4; bases outside the gene matches: 3. The CDR3 extends over 14 amino acids. The variable domain in full, with the rest retrieved from reference TRBV18 and TRBJ2-3, is NAGVMQNPRHLVRRRGQEARLRCSPMKGHSHVYWYRQLPEEGLKFMVYLQKENIIDESGMPKERFSAEFPKEGPSILRIQQVVRGDSAAYFCASSPGTSADTQYFGPGTRLTVL.